The 2 T cell receptor beta chains given below trace back to one sample, sequenced in a study of T cell responses to AZD1222 COVID-19 vaccine. Assay used: immunoSEQ multiplex PCR; TCRdb lists only in-frame clones, some missing. The sample holds approximately 150,000 clones, less than 95% seen once. The sequenced sample was peripheral blood, obtained on day 0 of AZD1222 vaccination. All receptors derive from an adult in good health.

The V gene is TRBV24-1, the J gene TRBJ2-3; possibly TRBD2 for D (6 bases). The CDR3 covers 17 residues. Germline loops: CDR1 KGHDR, CDR2 SFDVKD. Deletions cut 1 base from V and 1 base from J, with 14 bases between. This CDR3 reads CATSDFMVSGRTDTQYF. The DNA of the CDR3 is TGTGCCACCAGTGATTTTATGGTTAGCGGACGCACAGATACGCAGTATTTT.

The chain recombines TRBV6-5 with TRBJ2-3; D possibly corresponds to TRBD2 (7 bases). The CDR3 sequence is 15 residues long. In germline, CDR1 is MNHEY, CDR2 SVGAGI. V lost 2 bases, J lost 1 base, and 10 bases lay in between. CDR3 residues: CASSYRGARTDTQYF. In nucleotides, the CDR3 is TGTGCCAGCAGTTACCGGGGGGCCCGCACAGATACGCAGTATTTT.